What follows are 10 T cell receptor beta chains derived from one specimen sequenced in a study of shared clonotypes between healthy human individuals (TCRdb year 2020). The library was made by the immunoSEQ multiplex PCR assay. The immuneACCESS repertoire file appears here via TCRdb, limited to in-frame rearrangements. These files lack a portion of the clones; in checked studies, under half of the deficit traces to unresolved V genes, and the cause of the others is not known. The sample has around 1.5 million clones on record, about 98% of them singletons. Approximately 0.45% of the sample is taken by the ten largest. The sample consisted of naive CD4+ T cells sorted from blood. The label giving this sample's cell subset or site can be read as: CD45RA+ positively selected. All receptors come from a man aged 25 to 40 in good health.

This clone was found once. V and J are TRBV5-4 and TRBJ2-5; no firm D call. Trimming pared 1 base from V and 0 bases from J, leaving 10 bases between. This CDR3 contains 15 residues. The V gene's germline CDR1 is SGHNT and CDR2 YYREEE (reference sequence). The CDR3 coding sequence is TGTGCCAGCAGCTTGACCGGAGCCAACCAAGAGACCCAGTACTTC. It encodes CASSLTGANQETQYF.

This clone occurred once. The V and J genes are TRBV5-8 and TRBJ2-7, with 7 bases aligning to TRBD2. The J segment lost 4 bases and the V segment lost 6 bases, leaving 4 bases of the junction unmatched. The CDR3 has 12 amino acids. Germline CDR1 SGHTS, CDR2 YDEGEE. The CDR3 nucleotides read TGTGCCAGCATTGGGGGGGGATACGAGCAGTACTTC. Translation: CASIGGGYEQYF.

The rearrangement links TRBV4-1 to TRBJ2-7, with D maybe TRBD1 (6 bases). CDR1 MGHRA and CDR2 YSYEKL come from the germline V gene. The CDR3 runs 16 residues. V was clipped by 0 bases and J by 5 bases, with 17 bases between them. CDR3 sequence (DNA): TGCGCCAGCAGCCAAGATGCCAGGGGCACACGCCACGAGCAGTACTTC. Translation: CASSQDARGTRHEQYF.

The CDR3 DNA reads TGTGCCAGCAGTTCCCTCGGTCTACCCCATGGCTACACCTTC. Translation gives CASSSLGLPHGYTF. This rearrangement joins TRBV28 to TRBJ1-2; D not certain. The CDR3 extends over 14 amino acids. Trimming cost V 4 bases and J 6 bases, with 15 bases left between them. The germline gives CDR1 MDHEN, CDR2 SYDVKM.

V usage is TRBV5-1 and J usage is TRBJ2-7, with D possibly being TRBD2 (5 bases). CDR3 size: 13 residues. Germline V lookup: CDR1 SGHRS, CDR2 YFSETQ. The germline V and J ends were trimmed by 5 bases and 6 bases, with 15 bases remaining between them. CDR3 sequence: CASSEGMSSEQYF. CDR3 bases: TGCGCCAGCAGTGAGGGTATGTCGTCCGAGCAGTACTTC.

The rearrangement uses TRBV14 and TRBJ1-1; D gene unclear. Germline values: CDR1 SGHDN, CDR2 FVKESK. The CDR3 covers 15 residues. V was pared by 1 base and J by 0 bases, with 9 bases between. CDR3 loop: CASSQAGGLNTEAFF. The CDR3 nucleotides are TGTGCCAGCAGCCAAGCGGGTGGACTGAACACTGAAGCTTTCTTT. Full variable domain (outside the CDR3, taken from reference TRBV14 and TRBJ1-1): EAGVTQFPSHSVIEKGQTVTLRCDPISGHDNLYWYRRVMGKEIKFLLHFVKESKQDESGMPNNRFLAERTGGTYSTLKVQPAELEDSGVYFCASSQAGGLNTEAFFGQGTRLTVV.

The chain combines TRBV6-5 with TRBJ2-3; 7 bases align to TRBD2. V dropped 5 bases and J dropped 2; count of bases not matched to a gene: 7. The CDR3 runs to 15 residues. CDR1 is MNHEY, CDR2 SVGAGI, per germline. This CDR3 is CASSGASGSTDTQYF. The CDR3 DNA sequence: TGTGCCAGCAGTGGGGCTAGCGGATCCACAGATACGCAGTATTTT.

Comment on this clone: A junction boundary mismatches the germline segment, possibly from a read error. The V gene is TRBV7-7, the J gene TRBJ2-1; weak D call: TRBD1 (6 bases). The V gene's germline CDR1 is SSHAT and CDR2 FNYEAQ (reference sequence). This CDR3 has 15 amino acids. CDR3 sequence reads: CASSLVGGGANEQFF. CDR3 coding DNA: TGTGCTAGCAGCTTAGTAGGGGGTGGGGCCAATGAGCAGTTCTTC. Looking up the rest from reference TRBV7-7 and TRBJ2-1 gives the full variable domain: GAGVSQSPRYKVTKRGQDVTLRCDPISSHATLYWYQQALGQGPEFLTYFNYEAQPDKSGLPSDRFSAERPEGSISTLTIQRTEQRDSAMYRCASSLVGGGANEQFFGPGTRLTVL.

The rearrangement links TRBV5-1 to TRBJ2-3; D gene ambiguous. Germline CDR1 reads SGHRS; CDR2 reads YFSETQ. The CDR3 contains 13 residues. V was trimmed by 3 bases and J by 1 base, leaving 6 bases between them. CDR3 protein: CASSYKRTDTQYF. The CDR3 DNA reads TGCGCCAGCAGCTATAAACGCACAGATACGCAGTATTTT.

This clone came up once. The rearrangement links TRBV7-2 to TRBJ2-2, with 8 bases matching TRBD1. This CDR3 spans 16 amino acids. CDR1 and CDR2 (germline): SGHTA, FQGNSA. The V and J ends lost 2 bases and 2 bases, in that order; junction bases with no gene match: 4. The CDR3 DNA reads TGTGCCAGCAGCTTAAGGACAGGGCTAAACACCGGGGAGCTGTTTTTT. It yields the protein CASSLRTGLNTGELFF.